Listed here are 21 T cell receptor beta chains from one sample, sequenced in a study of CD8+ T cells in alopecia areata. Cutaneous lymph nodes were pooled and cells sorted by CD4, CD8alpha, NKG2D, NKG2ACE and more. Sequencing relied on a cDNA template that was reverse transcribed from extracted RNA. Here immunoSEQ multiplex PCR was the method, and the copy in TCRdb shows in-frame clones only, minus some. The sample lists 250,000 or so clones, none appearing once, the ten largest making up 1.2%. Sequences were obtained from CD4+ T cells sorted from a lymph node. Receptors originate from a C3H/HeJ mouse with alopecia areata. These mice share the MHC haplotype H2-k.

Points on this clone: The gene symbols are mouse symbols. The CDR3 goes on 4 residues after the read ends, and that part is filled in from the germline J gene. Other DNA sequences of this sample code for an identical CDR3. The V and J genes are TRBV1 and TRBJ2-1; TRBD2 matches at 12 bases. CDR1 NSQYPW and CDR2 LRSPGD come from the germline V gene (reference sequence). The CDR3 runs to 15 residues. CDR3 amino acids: CTCSADGTGGAEQFF. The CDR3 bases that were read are TGCACCTGCAGTGCAGACGGGACTGGGGGGGCT.

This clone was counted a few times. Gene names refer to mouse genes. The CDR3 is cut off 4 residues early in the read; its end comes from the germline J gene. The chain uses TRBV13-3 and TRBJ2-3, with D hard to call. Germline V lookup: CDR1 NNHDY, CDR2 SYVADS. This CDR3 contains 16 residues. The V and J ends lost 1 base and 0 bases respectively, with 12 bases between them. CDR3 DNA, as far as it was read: TGTGCCAGCAGTGATTTACAGAAATCTAGTGCAGAA. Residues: CASSDLQKSSAE. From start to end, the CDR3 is CASSDLQKSSAETLYF.

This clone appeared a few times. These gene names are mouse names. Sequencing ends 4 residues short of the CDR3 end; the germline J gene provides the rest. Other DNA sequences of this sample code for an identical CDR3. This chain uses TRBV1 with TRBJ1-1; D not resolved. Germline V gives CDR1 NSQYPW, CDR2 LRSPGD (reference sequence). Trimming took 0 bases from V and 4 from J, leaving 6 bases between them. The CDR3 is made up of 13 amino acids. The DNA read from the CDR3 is TGCACCTGCAGTGCAGATGAGGGCACA. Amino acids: CTCSADEGT. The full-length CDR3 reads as CTCSADEGTEVFF.

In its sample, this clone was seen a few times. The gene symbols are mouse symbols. Incomplete CDR3 DNA: TGTGCCAGCAGTATAACCGGACAGGGGGCAAACTCC. Encoded protein: CASSITGQGANS. The whole CDR3 protein is CASSITGQGANSDYTF. The chain is built from TRBV19 and TRBJ1-2, with 10 bases that match TRBD1. The read halts 4 residues ahead of the CDR3 end, with the missing end drawn from the germline J gene. The V segment lost 1 base and the J segment 0 bases; nucleotides outside the gene matches: 3. The CDR3 runs to 16 residues. Germline V lookup: CDR1 FNHDT, CDR2 SITEND (reference sequence).

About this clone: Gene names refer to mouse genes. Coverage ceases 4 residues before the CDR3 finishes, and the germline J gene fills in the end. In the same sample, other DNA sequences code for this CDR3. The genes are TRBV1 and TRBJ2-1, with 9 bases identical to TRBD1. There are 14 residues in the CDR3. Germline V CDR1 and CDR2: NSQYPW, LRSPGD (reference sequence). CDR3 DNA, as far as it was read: TGCACCTGCAGTGCGGGGACAGGGCTGGCT. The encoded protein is CTCSAGTGLA. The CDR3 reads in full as CTCSAGTGLAEQFF.

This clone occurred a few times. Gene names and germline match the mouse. CDR3 loop: CASSEGGALSDYTF. CDR3 DNA, as far as it was read: TGTGCCAGCAGTGAGGGGGGGGCTCTCTCC. The genes are TRBV13-1 and TRBJ1-2, with a possible D match to TRBD1 (6 bases). The CDR3 goes on 4 residues after the read ends, and that part is filled in from the germline J gene. Looked up from germline, CDR1 is NSHNY and CDR2 is SYGAGN. The V end was cut by 2 bases, the J end by 4 bases, with 12 bases between. This CDR3 has 14 residues.

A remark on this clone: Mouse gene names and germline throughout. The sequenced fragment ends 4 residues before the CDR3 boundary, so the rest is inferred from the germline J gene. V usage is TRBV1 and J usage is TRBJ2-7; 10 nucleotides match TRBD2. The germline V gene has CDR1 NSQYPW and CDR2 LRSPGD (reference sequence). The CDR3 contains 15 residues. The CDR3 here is CTCSASGGARNEQYF. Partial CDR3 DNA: TGCACCTGCAGTGCATCTGGGGGGGCGCGTAAT.

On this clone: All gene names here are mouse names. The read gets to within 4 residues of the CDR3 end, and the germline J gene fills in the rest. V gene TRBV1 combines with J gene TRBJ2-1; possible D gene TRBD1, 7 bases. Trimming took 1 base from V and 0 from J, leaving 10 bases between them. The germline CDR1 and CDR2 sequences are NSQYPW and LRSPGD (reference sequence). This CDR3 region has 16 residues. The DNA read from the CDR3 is TGCACCTGCAGTGCAGCGCAGGGGGGTAACTATGCT. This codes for CTCSAAQGGNYA. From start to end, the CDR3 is CTCSAAQGGNYAEQFF. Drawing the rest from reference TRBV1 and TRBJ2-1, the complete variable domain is VTLLEQNPRWRLVPRGQAVNLRCILKNSQYPWMSWYQQDLQKQLQWLFTLRSPGDKEVKSLPGADYLATRVTDTELRLQVANMSQGRTLYCTCSAAQGGNYAEQFFGPGTRLTVL.

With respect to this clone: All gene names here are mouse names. CDR3 DNA, as far as it was read: TGTGCTAGCAGTAGAGATCTGGGGTAT. It specifies CASSRDLGY. The entire CDR3 protein reads CASSRDLGYEQYF. J is TRBJ2-7 and V is TRBV17; D possibly corresponds to TRBD2 (6 bases). The CDR3 extends 4 residues past the end of the read, so its final part is completed from the germline J gene. The CDR3 totals 13 residues. Germline-derived CDR1 and CDR2 are MNHDT and YYDKIL.

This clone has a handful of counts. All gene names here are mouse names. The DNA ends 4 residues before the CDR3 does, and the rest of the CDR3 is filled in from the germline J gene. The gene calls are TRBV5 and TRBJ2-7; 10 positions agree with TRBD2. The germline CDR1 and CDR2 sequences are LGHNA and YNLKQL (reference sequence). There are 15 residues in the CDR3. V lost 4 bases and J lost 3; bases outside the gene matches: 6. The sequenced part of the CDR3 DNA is TGTGCCAGCAGCCCCCCGGGACTGGGGTTCTAT. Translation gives CASSPPGLGFY. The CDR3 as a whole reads CASSPPGLGFYEQYF.

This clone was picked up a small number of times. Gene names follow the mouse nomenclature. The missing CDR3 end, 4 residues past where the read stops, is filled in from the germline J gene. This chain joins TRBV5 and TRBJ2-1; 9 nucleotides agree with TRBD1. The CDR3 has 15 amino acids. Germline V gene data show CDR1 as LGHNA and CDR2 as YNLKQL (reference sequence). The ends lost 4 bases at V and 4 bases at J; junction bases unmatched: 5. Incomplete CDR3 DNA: TGTGCCAGCAGCCCCCTCGGGACAGGGTATGCT. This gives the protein CASSPLGTGYA. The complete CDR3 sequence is CASSPLGTGYAEQFF.

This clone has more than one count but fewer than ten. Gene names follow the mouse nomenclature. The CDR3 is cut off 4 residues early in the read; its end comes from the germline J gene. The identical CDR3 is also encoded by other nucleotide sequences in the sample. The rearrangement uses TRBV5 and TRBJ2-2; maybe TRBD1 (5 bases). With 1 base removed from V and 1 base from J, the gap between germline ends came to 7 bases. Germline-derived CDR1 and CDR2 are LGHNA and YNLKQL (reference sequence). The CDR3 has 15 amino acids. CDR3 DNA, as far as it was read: TGTGCCAGCAGCCAAGGCCAGGGAAACACCGGG. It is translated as CASSQGQGNTG. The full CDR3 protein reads CASSQGQGNTGQLYF.

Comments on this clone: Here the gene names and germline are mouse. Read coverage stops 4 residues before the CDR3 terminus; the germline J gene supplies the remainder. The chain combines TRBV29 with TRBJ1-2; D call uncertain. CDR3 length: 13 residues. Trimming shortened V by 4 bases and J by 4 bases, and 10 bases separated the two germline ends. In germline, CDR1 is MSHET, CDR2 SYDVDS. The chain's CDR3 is CASSWKGSSDYTF. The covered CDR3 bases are TGTGCTAGCAGTTGGAAAGGGTCCTCC.

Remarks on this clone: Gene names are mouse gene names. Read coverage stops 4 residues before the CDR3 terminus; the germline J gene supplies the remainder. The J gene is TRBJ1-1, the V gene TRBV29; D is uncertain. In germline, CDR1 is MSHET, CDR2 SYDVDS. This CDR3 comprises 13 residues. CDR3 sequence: CASSLTGVGEVFF. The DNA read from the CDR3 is TGTGCTAGCAGTTTGACTGGGGTGGGA.

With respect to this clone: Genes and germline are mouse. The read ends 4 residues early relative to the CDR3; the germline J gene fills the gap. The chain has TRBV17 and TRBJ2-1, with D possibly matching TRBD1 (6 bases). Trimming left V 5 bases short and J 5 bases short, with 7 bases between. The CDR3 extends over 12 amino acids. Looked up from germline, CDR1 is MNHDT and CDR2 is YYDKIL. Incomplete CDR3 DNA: TGTGCTAGCAGTGGACAGAATGCT. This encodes CASSGQNA. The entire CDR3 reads CASSGQNAEQFF.

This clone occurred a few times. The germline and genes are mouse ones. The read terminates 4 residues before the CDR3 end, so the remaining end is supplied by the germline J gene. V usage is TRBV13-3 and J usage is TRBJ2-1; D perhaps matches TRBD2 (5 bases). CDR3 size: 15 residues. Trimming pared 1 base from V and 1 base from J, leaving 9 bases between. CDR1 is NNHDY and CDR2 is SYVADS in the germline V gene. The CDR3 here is CASSDSGLNYAEQFF. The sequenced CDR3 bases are TGTGCCAGCAGTGATTCCGGACTCAACTATGCT.

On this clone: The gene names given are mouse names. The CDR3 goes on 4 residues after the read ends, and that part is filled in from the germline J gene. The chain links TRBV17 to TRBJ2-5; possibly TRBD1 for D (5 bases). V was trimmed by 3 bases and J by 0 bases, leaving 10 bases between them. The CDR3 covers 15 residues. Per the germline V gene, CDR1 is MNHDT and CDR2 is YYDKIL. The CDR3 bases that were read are TGTGCTAGCAGTAGGAGGACAACTAACCAAGAC. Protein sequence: CASSRRTTNQD. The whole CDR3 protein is CASSRRTTNQDTQYF.

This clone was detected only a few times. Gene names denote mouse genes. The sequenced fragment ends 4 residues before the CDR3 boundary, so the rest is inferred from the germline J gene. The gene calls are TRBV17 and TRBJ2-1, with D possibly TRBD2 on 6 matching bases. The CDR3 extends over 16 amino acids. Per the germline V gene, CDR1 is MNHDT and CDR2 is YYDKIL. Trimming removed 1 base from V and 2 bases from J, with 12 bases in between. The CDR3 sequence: CASSRGGEIDYAEQFF. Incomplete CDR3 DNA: TGTGCTAGCAGTAGAGGGGGGGAGATTGACTATGCT.

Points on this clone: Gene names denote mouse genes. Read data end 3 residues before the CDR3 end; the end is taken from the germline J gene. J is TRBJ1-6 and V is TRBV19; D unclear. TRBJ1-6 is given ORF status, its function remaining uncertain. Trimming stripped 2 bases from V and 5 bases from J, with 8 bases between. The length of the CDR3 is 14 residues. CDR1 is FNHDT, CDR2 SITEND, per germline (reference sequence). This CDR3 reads CASSMNINNSPLYF. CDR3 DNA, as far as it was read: TGTGCCAGCAGTATGAACATCAATAATTCGCCC.

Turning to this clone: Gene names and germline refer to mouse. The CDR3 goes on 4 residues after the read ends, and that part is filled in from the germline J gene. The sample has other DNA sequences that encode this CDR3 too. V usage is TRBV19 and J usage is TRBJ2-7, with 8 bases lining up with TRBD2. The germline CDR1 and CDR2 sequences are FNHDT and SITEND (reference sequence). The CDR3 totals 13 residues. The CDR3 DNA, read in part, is TGTGCCAGCAGTATACCTGGGGGGTAT. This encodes CASSIPGGY. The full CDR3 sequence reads CASSIPGGYEQYF.

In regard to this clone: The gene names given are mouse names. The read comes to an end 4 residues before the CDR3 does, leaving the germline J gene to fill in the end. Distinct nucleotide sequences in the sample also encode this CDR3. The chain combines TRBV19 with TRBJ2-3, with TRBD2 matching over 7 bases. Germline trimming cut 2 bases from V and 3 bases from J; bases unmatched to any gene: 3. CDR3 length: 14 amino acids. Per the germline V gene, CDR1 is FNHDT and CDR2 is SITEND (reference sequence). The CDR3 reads CASSINWGAETLYF. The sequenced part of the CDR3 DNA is TGTGCCAGCAGTATTAACTGGGGCGCAGAA.